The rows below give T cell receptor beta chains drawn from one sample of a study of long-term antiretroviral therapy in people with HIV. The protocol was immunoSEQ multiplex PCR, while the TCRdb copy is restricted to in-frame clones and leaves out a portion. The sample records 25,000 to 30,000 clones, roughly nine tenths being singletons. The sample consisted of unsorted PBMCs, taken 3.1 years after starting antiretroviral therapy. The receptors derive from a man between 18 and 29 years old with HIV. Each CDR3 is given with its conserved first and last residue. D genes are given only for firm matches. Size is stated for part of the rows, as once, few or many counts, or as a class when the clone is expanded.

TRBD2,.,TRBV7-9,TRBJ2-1,TGTGCCAGCAGCCTGGGAGCGGGAGGTTACAATGAGCAGTTCTTC,CASSLGAGGYNEQFF
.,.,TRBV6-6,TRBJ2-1,TGTGCCAGCATGGGGCAGAATGCCAATGAGCAGTTCTTC,CASMGQNANEQFF
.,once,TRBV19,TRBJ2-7,TGTGCCAGTAGTATTGGTGGGGGCTCCTACGAGCAGTACTTC,CASSIGGGSYEQYF
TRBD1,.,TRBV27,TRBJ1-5,TGTGCCAGCAGTCTCAGGGGGACGGGGGGCAATCAGCCCCAGCATTTT,CASSLRGTGGNQPQHF
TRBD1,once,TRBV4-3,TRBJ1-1,TGCGCCAGCAGCCAAGTAGGACAGGGGAGCACTGAAGCTTTCTTT,CASSQVGQGSTEAFF
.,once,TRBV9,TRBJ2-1,TGTGCCAGCAGCCCGGGGGCCCGGGGCAATGAGCAGTTCTTC,CASSPGARGNEQFF
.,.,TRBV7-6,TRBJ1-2,TGTGCCAGCAGCTTGAATCCAGGCGGGGGCTACACCTTC,CASSLNPGGGYTF
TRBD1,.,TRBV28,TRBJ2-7,TGTGCCAGCATTAAGACAGGGGTTGCTTATTACGAGCAGTACTTC,CASIKTGVAYYEQYF
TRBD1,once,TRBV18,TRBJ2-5,TGTGCCAGCTCGCCTGACAGGGGTTTGGGAGAGACCCAGTACTTC,CASSPDRGLGETQYF
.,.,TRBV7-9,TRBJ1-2,TGTGCCAGCAGCTTAGCCGGAGGGGGTGGCTATGGCTACACCTTC,CASSLAGGGGYGYTF
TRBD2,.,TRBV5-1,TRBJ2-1,TGCGCCAGCAGCCACGGGACTAGCGGGAGTGGGGATGAGCAGTTCTTC,CASSHGTSGSGDEQFF
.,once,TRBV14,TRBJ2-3,TGTGCCAGCAGCCCGGGTCCCGGCACAGATACGCAGTATTTT,CASSPGPGTDTQYF
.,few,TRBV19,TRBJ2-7,TGTGCCAGTAGTAAGAGGGACGGCTCCTACGAGCAGTACTTC,CASSKRDGSYEQYF
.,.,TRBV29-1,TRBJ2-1,TGCAGCGTTACAGGCGGTTCCTACAATGAGCAGTTCTTC,CSVTGGSYNEQFF
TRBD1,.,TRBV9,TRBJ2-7,TGTGCCAGCAGCGCAAGCGACAGAAGGACAGGCGAGCAGTACTTC,CASSASDRRTGEQYF
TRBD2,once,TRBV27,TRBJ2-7,TGTGCCAGCAGTTTCCGGGAGGACTACGAGCAGTACTTC,CASSFREDYEQYF
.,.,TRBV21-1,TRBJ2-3,TGTGCCAGCAGCAAAAGCCCTAATATCAGCACAGATACGCAGTATTTT,CASSKSPNISTDTQYF
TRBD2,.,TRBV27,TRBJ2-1,TGTGCCAGCAGCTTCAACCTGGGGAGGGCGTGGTACAATGAGCAGTTCTTC,CASSFNLGRAWYNEQFF
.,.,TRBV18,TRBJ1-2,TGTGCCAGCTCATCGCTTATACACGAACTATATAACTATGGCTACACCTTC,CASSSLIHELYNYGYTF
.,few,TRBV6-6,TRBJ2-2,TGTGCCAGCAGTTACATAACCGACACCGGGGAGCTGTTTTTT,CASSYITDTGELFF
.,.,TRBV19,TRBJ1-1,TGTGCCAGTAGTATGGATTGGGACCTGAACACTGAAGCTTTCTTT,CASSMDWDLNTEAFF
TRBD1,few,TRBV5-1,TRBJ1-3,TGCGCCAGCAGCCCGGGGACAGGGGGATTTGGAAACACCATATATTTT,CASSPGTGGFGNTIYF
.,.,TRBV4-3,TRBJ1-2,TGCGCCAGCAGCCAAGATATCGGGAGCCGCGTCGACGGCTACACCTTC,CASSQDIGSRVDGYTF
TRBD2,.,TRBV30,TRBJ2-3,TGTGCCTGGAGAGTCTTCACTAGCGGGAGAACAGATACGCAGTATTTT,CAWRVFTSGRTDTQYF
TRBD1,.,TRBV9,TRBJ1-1,TGTGCCAGCAGCCCCAGGGGGGTAGGAAACACTGAAGCTTTCTTT,CASSPRGVGNTEAFF
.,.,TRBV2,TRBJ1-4,TGTGCCAGCAGCGACTCGGATCGCGGAAAACTGTTTTTT,CASSDSDRGKLFF
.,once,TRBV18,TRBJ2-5,TGTGCCAGCTCACCGGGAGTGGCGTTTACCCAGTACTTC,CASSPGVAFTQYF
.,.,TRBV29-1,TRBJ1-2,TGCAGCGTTGCCAGAGGGTATGGCTACACCTTC,CSVARGYGYTF
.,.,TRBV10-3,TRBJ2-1,TGTGCCATCAGTGAGTCTATAGGGAGCTCCTACAATGAGCAGTTCTTC,CAISESIGSSYNEQFF
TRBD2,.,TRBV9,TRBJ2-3,TGTGCCAGCAGCGTACTAGCGGGGCCCACAGATACGCAGTATTTT,CASSVLAGPTDTQYF
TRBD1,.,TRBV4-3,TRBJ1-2,TGCGCCAGCAGCCAGGCCAGGGGGCACGGCGGCTACACCTTC,CASSQARGHGGYTF
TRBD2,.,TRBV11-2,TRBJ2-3,TGTGCCAGCCAGAACTGGACTAGCGTGGATACGCAGTATTTT,CASQNWTSVDTQYF
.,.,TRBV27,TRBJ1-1,TGTGCCAGCAGTTTATACCATCACCTCCAGACAGCTGGAACTATGAACACTGAAGCTTTCTTT,CASSLYHHLQTAGTMNTEAFF
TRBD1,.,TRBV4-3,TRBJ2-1,TGCGCCAGCAGCCAAACAGGGGGGCACAGCAATGAGCAGTTCTTC,CASSQTGGHSNEQFF
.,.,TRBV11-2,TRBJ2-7,TGTGCCAGCAGCTTATTCCAGGTCGGCTCCTACGAGCAGTACTTC,CASSLFQVGSYEQYF
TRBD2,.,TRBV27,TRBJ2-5,TGTGCCAGCAGTCCCACCGCACTAGCGGCACTAAAAGAGACCCAGTACTTC,CASSPTALAALKETQYF
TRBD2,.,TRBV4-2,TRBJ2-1,TGTGCCAGCAGATGGGGGTTAGCGGGACGGGGGAGGGGTGAGCAGTTCTTC,CASRWGLAGRGRGEQFF
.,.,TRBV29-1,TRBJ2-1,TGCAGCGTTGAAGGCCAGGCTCAGGGCTCCTACAATGAGCAGTTCTTC,CSVEGQAQGSYNEQFF
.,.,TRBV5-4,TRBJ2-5,TGTGCCAGCAGCCCGGACAGTCGGGAGACCCAGTACTTC,CASSPDSRETQYF
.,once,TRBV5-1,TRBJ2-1,TGCGCCAGCAGCACGGGACTGACTAGCTCCTACAATGAGCAGTTCTTC,CASSTGLTSSYNEQFF
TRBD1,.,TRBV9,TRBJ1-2,TGTGCCAGCAGCGAAAACCGGGACAGCTATGGCTACACCTTC,CASSENRDSYGYTF
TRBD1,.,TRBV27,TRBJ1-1,TGTGCCAGCAGCACAGGGGGTTTCAACACTGAAGCTTTCTTT,CASSTGGFNTEAFF
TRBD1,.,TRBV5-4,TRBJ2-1,TGTGCCAGCAGCCAGACGGGACAGGGCTACAATGAGCAGTTCTTC,CASSQTGQGYNEQFF
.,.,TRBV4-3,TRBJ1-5,TGCGCCAGCAGCCCCAGGGTTTCTAATCAGCCCCAGCATTTT,CASSPRVSNQPQHF
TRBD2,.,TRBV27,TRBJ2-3,TGTGCCATTCGACTAGCTGGCACAGATACGCAGTATTTT,CAIRLAGTDTQYF
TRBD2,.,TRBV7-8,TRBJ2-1,TGTGCCAGCAGCTTAGGATCCACTAGCGGGGGCGGGAATGAGCAGTTCTTC,CASSLGSTSGGGNEQFF
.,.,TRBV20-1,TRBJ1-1,TGCAGTGCTCTAAGGACCACTGAAGCTTTCTTT,CSALRTTEAFF
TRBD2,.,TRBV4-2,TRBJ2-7,TGTGCCAGCAGCCAAGAACCTGAGACTAGCGGGAGGGGCGAGCAGTACTTC,CASSQEPETSGRGEQYF
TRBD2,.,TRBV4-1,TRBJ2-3,TGCGCCAGCAGCCGTGAAGTAACGGGCGAGCGGGGGGATACGCAGTATTTT,CASSREVTGERGDTQYF
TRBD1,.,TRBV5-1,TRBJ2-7,TGCGCCAGCAGCTTTGGGACAGGGCAATACGAGCAGTACTTC,CASSFGTGQYEQYF
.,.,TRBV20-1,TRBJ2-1,TGCAGTGCTAGGGGGAACTATGAGCAGTTCTTC,CSARGNYEQFF
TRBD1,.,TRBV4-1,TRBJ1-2,TGCGCCAGCAGCCGACCGGGACAGAGTAACTATGGCTACACCTTC,CASSRPGQSNYGYTF
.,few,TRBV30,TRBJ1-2,TGTGCCTGGAGTGCCCTAAAAAGTGGCTACACCTTC,CAWSALKSGYTF
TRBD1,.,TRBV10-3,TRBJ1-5,TGTGCCATCAGTGAGTCCCCCCCCGGACAGGGGGCTGGGGGACAGCCCCAGCATTTT,CAISESPPGQGAGGQPQHF
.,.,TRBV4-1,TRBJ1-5,TGCGCCAGCAGCCAAGACTGGGACCCAAATCAGCCCCAGCATTTT,CASSQDWDPNQPQHF